The T cell receptor beta chain under discussion was sequenced for a study of blood T cell repertoires in COVID-19. For the study at large: Samples representing acute and convalescent COVID-19 were sourced from the United States, Italy and Spain.

Trimming cost V 4 bases and J 9 bases, with 14 bases left between them. CDR3 length: 13 residues. The germline V gene has CDR1 SGDLS and CDR2 YYNGEE. Data came from immunoSEQ multiplex PCR; TCRdb stores just in-frame clones and leaves some out. The sample lists under 300,000 clones, around 86% occurring once. The sequenced material came from peripheral blood. This chain links TRBV9 with TRBJ2-1, with D possibly matching TRBD1 (5 bases). The source is a woman between 40 and 50 years old who had recovered from COVID-19. This CDR3 reads CASSQRGFGEQFF. The CDR3 DNA reads TGTGCCAGCAGCCAAAGGGGATTCGGTGAGCAGTTCTTC.